Listed here are 6 T cell receptor beta chains from one sample, sequenced in a study of T-cell reconstitution after alpha-beta-depleted transplantation in children. TCRbeta library construction was performed incorporating unique molecular identifiers. One entry per CDR3 protein, called by TCRdb with MiXCR from the PCR reads. The sample carries around 72,000 distinct CDR3 sequences, roughly 4.9% recorded once. This specimen was PBMCs, mostly from graft donor cells, taken 180 days after TCRalphabeta/CD19-depleted stem cell transplant. The receptors come from a boy younger than two who had a stem cell transplant for acute myeloid leukemia, so the T cells may come from the graft donor.

This clonotype showed up many times. The chain links TRBV5-1 to TRBJ2-2; 8 bases line up with TRBD1. With V trimmed by 4 bases and J by 4 bases, 9 bases remained unmatched. Germline V CDR1 and CDR2: SGHRS, YFSETQ. The CDR3 is 16 amino acids. CDR3 sequence reads: CASSGGTGSSTGELFF. DNA for the CDR3: TGCGCCAGCAGCGGAGGGACAGGTAGCTCCACCGGGGAGCTGTTTTTT.

The table lists this clonotype with many counts. This rearrangement joins TRBV29-1 to TRBJ1-5; 9 bases match TRBD1. V trimming: 4 bases; J trimming: 7 bases; junction bases outside the gene matches: 2. Germline V gives CDR1 SQVTM, CDR2 ANQGSEA. This CDR3 has 12 amino acids. CDR3 region: CSVGQGDQPQHF. The CDR3 DNA follows: TGCAGCGTTGGACAGGGGGACCAGCCCCAGCATTTT.

Many counts were recorded for this clonotype. This sequence joins TRBV19 and TRBJ1-1; 7 nucleotides align to TRBD1. With V trimmed by 7 bases and J by 3 bases, 8 bases remained unmatched. CDR3 length: 14 amino acids. Germline V gene data show CDR1 as LNHDA and CDR2 as SQIVND (reference sequence). The CDR3 bases are TGTGCCAGTACCTCCGAACAGGGGTACACTGAAGCTTTCTTT. This translates into CASTSEQGYTEAFF. The variable domain in full, with the rest retrieved from reference TRBV19 and TRBJ1-1, is DGGITQSPKYLFRKEGQNVTLSCEQNLNHDAMYWYRQDPGQGLRLIYYSQIVNDFQKGDIAEGYSVSREKKESFPLTVTSAQKNPTAFYLCASTSEQGYTEAFFGQGTRLTVV.

This clonotype was counted ten times or more. This sequence joins TRBV5-8 and TRBJ1-1, with D perhaps TRBD1 (6 bases). From germline, CDR1 is SGHTS and CDR2 YDEGEE. V lost 6 bases and J lost 5, with 20 bases in between. The CDR3 runs to 15 residues. The DNA of the CDR3 is TGTGCCAGCATCTTCTGGGGGCCGAGTAGGACTGAAGCTTTCTTT. It specifies CASIFWGPSRTEAFF.

The chain has TRBV5-4 and TRBJ2-3, with no clear D. CDR3 length: 14 residues. The germline V gene has CDR1 SGHNT and CDR2 YYREEE (reference sequence). V dropped 0 bases and J dropped 11 bases, with 16 bases sitting between them. The CDR3 DNA reads TGTGCCAGCAGCTTGGGGCTCCTGGATTCTGAGCAGTATTTT. It codes for CASSLGLLDSEQYF.

The table lists this clonotype with many counts. This chain connects TRBV18 to TRBJ2-5; possibly TRBD1 for D (5 bases). The CDR3 runs to 13 residues. Trimming cost V 4 bases and J 2 bases, with 8 bases left between them. Germline loops: CDR1 KGHSH, CDR2 LQKENI. The CDR3, as DNA: TGTGCCAGCTCACGACCAGGGCAAGAGACCCAGTACTTC. Protein product: CASSRPGQETQYF.